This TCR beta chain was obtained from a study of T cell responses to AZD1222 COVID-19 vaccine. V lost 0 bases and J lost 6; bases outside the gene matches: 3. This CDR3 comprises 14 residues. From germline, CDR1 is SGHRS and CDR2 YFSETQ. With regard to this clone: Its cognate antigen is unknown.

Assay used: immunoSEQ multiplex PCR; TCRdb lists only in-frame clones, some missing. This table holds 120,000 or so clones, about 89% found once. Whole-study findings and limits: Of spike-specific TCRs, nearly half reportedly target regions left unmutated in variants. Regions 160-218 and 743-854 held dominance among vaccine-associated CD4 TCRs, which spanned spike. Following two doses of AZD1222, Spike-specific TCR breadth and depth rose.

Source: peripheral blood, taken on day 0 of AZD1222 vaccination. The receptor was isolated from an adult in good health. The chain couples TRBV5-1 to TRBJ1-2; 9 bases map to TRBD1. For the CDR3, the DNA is TGCGCCAGCAGCTTGGCGCGGACAGGGGATGGCTACACCTTC. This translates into CASSLARTGDGYTF.